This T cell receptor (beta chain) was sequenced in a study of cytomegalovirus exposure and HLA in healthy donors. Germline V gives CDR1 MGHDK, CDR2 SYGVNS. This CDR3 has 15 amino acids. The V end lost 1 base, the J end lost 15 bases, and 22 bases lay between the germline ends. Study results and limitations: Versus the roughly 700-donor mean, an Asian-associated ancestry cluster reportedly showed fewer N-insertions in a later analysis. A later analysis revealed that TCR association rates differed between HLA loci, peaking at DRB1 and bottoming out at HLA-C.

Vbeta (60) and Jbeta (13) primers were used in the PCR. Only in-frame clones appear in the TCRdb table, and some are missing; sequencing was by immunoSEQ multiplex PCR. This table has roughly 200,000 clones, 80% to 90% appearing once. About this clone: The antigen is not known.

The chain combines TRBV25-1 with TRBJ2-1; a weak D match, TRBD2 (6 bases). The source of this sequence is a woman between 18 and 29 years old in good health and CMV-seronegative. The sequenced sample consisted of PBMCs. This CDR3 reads CASSESGRWGGSLFF. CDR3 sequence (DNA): TGTGCCAGCAGTGAATCTGGGCGGTGGGGAGGAAGTCTGTTCTTC. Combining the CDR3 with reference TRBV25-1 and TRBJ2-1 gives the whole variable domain EADIYQTPRYLVIGTGKKITLECSQTMGHDKMYWYQQDPGMELHLIHYSYGVNSTEKGDLSSESTVSRIRTEHFPLTLESARPSHTSQYLCASSESGRWGGSLFFGPGTRLTVL.